The subject of this entry is one TCR beta chain. The antigen is undetermined. This sample was included in a study of shared clonotypes between healthy human individuals. Study-level information: In total, the donors were two women and a few men aged 18 to 49. Used for every donor were three CD4 naive, three CD4 memory, two CD8 naive and one CD8 memory plate.

Template for every sorted-subset replicate PCR totaled approximately 200 ng DNA, some 30,000 T cell genomes. Only in-frame clones appear in the TCRdb table, and some are missing; sequencing was by immunoSEQ multiplex PCR. The table has 300,000 to 400,000 clones, around 87% seen once. The CDR3 contains 12 residues. Germline CDR1 reads SGHRS; CDR2 reads YFSETQ. The V end was cut by 4 bases, the J end by 13 bases, with 14 bases between. Whole-study results and caveats: Sampling covered blood only; tissue repertoires likely differ.

Material: memory CD8+ T cells sorted from blood. Subset here: CD45RO+ cells pooled with CCR7-negative TemRA cells. The receptor was derived from a man in his late teens or twenties in good health. The chain joins TRBV5-1 to TRBJ2-2; no clear D. The CDR3 sequence: CASSPSVGGLFF. The CDR3 DNA follows: TGCGCCAGCAGCCCCTCCGTAGGTGGGCTGTTTTTT.